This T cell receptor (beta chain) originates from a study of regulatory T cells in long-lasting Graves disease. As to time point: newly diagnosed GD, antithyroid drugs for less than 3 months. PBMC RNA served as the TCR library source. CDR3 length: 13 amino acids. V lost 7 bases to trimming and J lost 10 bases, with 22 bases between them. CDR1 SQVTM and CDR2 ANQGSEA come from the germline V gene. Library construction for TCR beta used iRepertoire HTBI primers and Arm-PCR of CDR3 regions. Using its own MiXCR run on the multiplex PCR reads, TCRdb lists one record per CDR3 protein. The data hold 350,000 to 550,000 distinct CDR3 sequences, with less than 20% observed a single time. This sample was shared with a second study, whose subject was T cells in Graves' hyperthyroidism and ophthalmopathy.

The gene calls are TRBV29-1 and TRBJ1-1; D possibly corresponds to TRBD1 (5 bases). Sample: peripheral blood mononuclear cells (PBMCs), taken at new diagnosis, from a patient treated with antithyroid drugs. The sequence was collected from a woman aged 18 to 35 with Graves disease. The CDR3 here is CSAVMGSRGGAFF. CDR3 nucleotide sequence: TGCAGCGCCGTCATGGGCAGTCGGGGGGGAGCTTTCTTT.